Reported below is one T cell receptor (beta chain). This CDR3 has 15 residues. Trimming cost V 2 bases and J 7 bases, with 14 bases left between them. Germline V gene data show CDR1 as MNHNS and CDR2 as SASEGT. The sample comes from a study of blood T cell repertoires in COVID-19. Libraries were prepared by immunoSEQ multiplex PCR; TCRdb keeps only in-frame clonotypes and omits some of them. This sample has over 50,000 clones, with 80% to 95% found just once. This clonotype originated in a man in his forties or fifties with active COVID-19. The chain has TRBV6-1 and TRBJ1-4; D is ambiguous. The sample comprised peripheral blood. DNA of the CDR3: TGTGCCAGCAGTGAAATGTGGCAGGTTTCTGAAAAACTGTTTTTT. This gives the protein CASSEMWQVSEKLFF.